These T cell receptor beta chains were read from a single sample in a study of CD8 T cells in ankylosing spondylitis. MiXCR, run by TCRdb on the 5' RACE reads, gives a single entry per CDR3 protein. The table lists about 350,000 distinct CDR3 sequences, about 20% of them singletons. The sequenced sample consisted of blood, either unsorted or a sorted T cell fraction (not recorded which). These TCRs come from a male donor with ankylosing spondylitis or in good health (not recorded which). The CDR3 runs from the conserved cysteine through the conserved F or W. The D gene is left open where the match is weak. The listing skips clone size in some rows; elsewhere it reads once, few, many or a size class.

>-|TRBV7-9|few|TRBJ2-5
TGTGCCAGCAGCTTCTCCCCAGGGGAACAAGAGACCCAGTACTTC
CASSFSPGEQETQYF
>TRBD2|TRBV10-2|-|TRBJ2-3
TGCGCCAGCAGTGAGCCCCGGGATAGCGGGGGCCCTAGCACAGATACGCAGTATTTT
CASSEPRDSGGPSTDTQYF
>-|TRBV3-1|few|TRBJ1-1
TGTGCCAGCAGCCAAGCAGGGTGGAGGGGAGCTTTCTTT
CASSQAGWRGAFF
>-|TRBV4-1|few|TRBJ2-1
TGCGCCAGCAAGGGGCTAGGACCCAACGCCAATGAGCAGTTCTTC
CASKGLGPNANEQFF
>TRBD1|TRBV9|-|TRBJ2-5
TGTGCCAGCAGCTTAGGGGACAGGGGGGCCGAAGAGACCCAGTACTTC
CASSLGDRGAEETQYF
>-|TRBV10-3|-|TRBJ2-1
TGTGCCATCTTGGGGCAATACAATGAGCAGTTCTTC
CAILGQYNEQFF
>TRBD1|TRBV29-1|few|TRBJ2-7
TGCAGCGTTTCCGGGACAGGGATCTACGAGCAGTACTTC
CSVSGTGIYEQYF
>TRBD2|TRBV5-1|once|TRBJ2-3
TGCGCCAGCAGCCCGGGACTAAAAACAGATACGCAGTATTTT
CASSPGLKTDTQYF
>-|TRBV20-1|-|TRBJ2-5
TGCAGTGCTAGAGCGCAGTCCGGGGAGACCCAGTACTTC
CSARAQSGETQYF
>TRBD1|TRBV6-5|-|TRBJ1-1
TGTGCCAGCAGTTACTCACAGGGGGCGGACACTGAAGCTTTCTTT
CASSYSQGADTEAFF
>TRBD1|TRBV4-1|-|TRBJ2-7
TGCGCCAGCAGAGTAGAGACAGGGAGCTCCTACGAGCAGTACTTC
CASRVETGSSYEQYF
>-|TRBV27|few|TRBJ2-7
TGTGCCAGCAGTTTGCACGGACCCTACGAGCAGTACTTC
CASSLHGPYEQYF
>-|TRBV10-3|few|TRBJ2-1
TGTGCCATCAGTCCCAGCGTGAGCTCCTACAATGAGCAGTTCTTC
CAISPSVSSYNEQFF
>-|TRBV20-1|few|TRBJ2-5
TGCAGTGCTAGAGATCTCCTGGGGGGTGGGCGAGAGACCCAGTACTTC
CSARDLLGGGRETQYF
>-|TRBV7-3|few|TRBJ2-3
TGTGCCAGCAGCTCCCGGGTACCCCGGGCACATACGCAGTATTTT
CASSSRVPRAHTQYF
>TRBD1|TRBV7-9|-|TRBJ2-7
TGTGCCAGCAGCTTACTGTTTCAGGGGGCAGGAGAGCAGTACTTC
CASSLLFQGAGEQYF
>TRBD2|TRBV27|few|TRBJ2-5
TGTGCCAGCTCTGCCCTAGCGGGGGCCGGGGAGACCCAGTACTTC
CASSALAGAGETQYF